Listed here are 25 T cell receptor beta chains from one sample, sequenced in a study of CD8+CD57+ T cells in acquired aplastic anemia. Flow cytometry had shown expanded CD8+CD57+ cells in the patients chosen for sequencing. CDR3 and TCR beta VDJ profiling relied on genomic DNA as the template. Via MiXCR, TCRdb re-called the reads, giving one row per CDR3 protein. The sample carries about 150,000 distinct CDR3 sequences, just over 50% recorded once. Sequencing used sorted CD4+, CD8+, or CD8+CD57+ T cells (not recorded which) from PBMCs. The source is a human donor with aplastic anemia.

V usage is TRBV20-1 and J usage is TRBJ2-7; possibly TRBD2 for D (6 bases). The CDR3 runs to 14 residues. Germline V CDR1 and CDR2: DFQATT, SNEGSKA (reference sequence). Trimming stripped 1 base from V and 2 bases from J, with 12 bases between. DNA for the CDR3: TGCAGTGCTAGAGGTGGGAGGCCCACCTACGAGCAGTACTTC. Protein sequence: CSARGGRPTYEQYF.

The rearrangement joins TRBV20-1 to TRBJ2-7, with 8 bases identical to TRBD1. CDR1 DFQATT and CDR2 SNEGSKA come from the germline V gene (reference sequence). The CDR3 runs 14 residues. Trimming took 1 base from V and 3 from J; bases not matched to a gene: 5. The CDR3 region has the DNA TGCAGTGCTAGAGTCCGGACAGGGAACTACGAGCAGTACTTC. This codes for CSARVRTGNYEQYF.

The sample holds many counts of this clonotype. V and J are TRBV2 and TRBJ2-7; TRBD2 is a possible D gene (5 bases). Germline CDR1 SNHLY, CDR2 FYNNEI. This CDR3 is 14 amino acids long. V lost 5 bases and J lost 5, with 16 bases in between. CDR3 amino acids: CASSFSRESDEQYF. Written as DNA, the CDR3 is TGTGCCAGCAGTTTTAGTAGGGAGAGTGACGAGCAGTACTTC.

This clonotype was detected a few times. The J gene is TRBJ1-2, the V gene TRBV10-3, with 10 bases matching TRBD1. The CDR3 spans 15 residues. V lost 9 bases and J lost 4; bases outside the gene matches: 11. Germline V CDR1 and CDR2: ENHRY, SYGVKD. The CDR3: CAIGTGVTASYGYTF. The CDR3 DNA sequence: TGTGCCATAGGGACAGGGGTTACGGCAAGCTATGGCTACACCTTC.

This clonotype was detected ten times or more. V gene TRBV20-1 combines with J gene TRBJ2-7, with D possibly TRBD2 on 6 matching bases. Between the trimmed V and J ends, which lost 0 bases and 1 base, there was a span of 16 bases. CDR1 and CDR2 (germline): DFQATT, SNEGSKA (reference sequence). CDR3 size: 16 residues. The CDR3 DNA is TGCAGTGCTAGAGATCTTGTAGCAGGGAGGTCCTACGAGCAGTACTTC. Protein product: CSARDLVAGRSYEQYF.

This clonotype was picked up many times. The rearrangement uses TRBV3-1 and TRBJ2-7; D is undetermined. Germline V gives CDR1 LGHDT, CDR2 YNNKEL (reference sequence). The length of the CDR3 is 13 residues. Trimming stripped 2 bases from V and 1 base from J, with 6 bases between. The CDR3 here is CASSQPTSYEQYF. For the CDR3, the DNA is TGTGCCAGCAGCCAACCAACATCCTACGAGCAGTACTTC.

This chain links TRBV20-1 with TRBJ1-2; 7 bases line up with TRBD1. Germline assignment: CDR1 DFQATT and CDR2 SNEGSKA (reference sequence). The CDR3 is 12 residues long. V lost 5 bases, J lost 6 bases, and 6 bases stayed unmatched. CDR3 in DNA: TGCAGTGCTGCGACAGGGTCCAATGGCTACACCTTC. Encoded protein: CSAATGSNGYTF.

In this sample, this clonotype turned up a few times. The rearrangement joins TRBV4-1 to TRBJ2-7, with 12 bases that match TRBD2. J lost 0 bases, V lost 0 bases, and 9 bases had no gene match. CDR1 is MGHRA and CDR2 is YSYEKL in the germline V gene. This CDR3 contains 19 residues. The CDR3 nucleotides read TGCGCCAGCAGCCAAGATCGGGCTAGCGGGGGGGCCGGCTCCTACGAGCAGTACTTC. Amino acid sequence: CASSQDRASGGAGSYEQYF.

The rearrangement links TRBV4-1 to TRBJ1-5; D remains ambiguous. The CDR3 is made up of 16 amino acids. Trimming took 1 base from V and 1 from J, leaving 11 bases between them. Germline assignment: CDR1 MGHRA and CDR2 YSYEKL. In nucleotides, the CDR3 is TGCGCCAGCAGCCAAGGTCCAGAGGTCAGCAATCAGCCCCAGCATTTT. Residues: CASSQGPEVSNQPQHF.

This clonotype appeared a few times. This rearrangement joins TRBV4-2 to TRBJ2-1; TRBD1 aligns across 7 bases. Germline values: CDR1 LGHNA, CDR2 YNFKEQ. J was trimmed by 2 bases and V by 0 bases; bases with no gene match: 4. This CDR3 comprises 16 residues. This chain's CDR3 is CASSQDRGLTYNEQFF. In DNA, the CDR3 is TGTGCCAGCAGCCAAGATAGGGGGCTAACCTACAATGAGCAGTTCTTC.

CDR3 DNA sequence: TGTGCCACCAGTGCTGGGCGGGATGGGTACGAGCAGTACTTC. Protein: CATSAGRDGYEQYF. This chain joins TRBV24-1 and TRBJ2-7; TRBD2 is a possible D gene (6 bases). Trimming stripped 5 bases from V and 4 bases from J, with 14 bases between. The CDR3 has 14 amino acids. The germline gives CDR1 KGHDR, CDR2 SFDVKD.

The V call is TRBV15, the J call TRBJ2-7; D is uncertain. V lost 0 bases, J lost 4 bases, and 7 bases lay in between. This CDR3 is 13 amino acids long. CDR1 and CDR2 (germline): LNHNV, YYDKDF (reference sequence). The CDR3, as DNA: TGTGCCACCAGCAGAGACGTGACGTACGAGCAGTACTTC. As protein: CATSRDVTYEQYF.

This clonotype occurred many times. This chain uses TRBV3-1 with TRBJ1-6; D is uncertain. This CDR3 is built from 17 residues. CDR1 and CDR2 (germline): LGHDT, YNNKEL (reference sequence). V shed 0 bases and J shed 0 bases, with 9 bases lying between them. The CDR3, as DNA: TGTGCCAGCAGCCAAGAGCGCAGGAGCTCCTATAATTCACCCCTCCACTTT. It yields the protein CASSQERRSSYNSPLHF.

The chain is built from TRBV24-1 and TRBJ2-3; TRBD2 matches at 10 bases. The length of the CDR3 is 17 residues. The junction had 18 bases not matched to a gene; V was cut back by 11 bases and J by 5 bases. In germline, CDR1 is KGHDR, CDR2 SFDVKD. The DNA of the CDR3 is TGTGCCAGCCGACTTAGGAACGGGGGACTAGCGAGAGATACGCAGTATTTT. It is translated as CASRLRNGGLARDTQYF.

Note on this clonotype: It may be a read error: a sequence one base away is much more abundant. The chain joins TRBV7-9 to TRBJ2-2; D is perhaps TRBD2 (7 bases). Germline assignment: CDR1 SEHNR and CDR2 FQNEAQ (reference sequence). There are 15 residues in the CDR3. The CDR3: CASGLEAGAAGELFF. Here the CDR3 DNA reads TGTGCCAGCGGCTTAGAGGCGGGGGCCGCCGGGGAGCTGTTTTTT.

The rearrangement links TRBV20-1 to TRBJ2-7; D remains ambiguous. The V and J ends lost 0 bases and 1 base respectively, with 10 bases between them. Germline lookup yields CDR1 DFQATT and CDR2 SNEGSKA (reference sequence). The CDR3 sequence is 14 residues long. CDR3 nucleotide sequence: TGCAGTGCTAGAGATGGCGGATCATCCTACGAGCAGTACTTC. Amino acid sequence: CSARDGGSSYEQYF.

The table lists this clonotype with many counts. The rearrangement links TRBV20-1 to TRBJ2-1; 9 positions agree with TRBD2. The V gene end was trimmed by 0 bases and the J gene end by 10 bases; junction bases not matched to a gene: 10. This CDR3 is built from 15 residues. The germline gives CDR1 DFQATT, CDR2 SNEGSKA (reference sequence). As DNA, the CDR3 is TGCAGTGCTAGAGAGCGGGGGGGCCGAGGTGGAGAGCAGTTCTTC. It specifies CSARERGGRGGEQFF.

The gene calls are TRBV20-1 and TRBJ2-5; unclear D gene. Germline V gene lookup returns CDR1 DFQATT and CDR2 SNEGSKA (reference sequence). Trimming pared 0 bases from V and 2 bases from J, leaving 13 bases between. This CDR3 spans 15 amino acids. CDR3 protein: CSARDIGRNQETQYF. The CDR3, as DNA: TGCAGTGCTAGAGATATCGGCAGAAATCAAGAGACCCAGTACTTC.

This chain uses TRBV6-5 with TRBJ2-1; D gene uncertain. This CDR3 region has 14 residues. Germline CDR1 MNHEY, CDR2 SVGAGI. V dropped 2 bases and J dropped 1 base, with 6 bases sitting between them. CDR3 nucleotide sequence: TGTGCCAGCAGTTACATTGGGTCCTACAATGAGCAGTTCTTC. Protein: CASSYIGSYNEQFF.

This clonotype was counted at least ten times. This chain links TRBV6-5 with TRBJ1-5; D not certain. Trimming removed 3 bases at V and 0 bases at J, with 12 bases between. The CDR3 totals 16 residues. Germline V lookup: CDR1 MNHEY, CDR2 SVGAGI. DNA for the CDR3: TGTGCCAGCAGTTATGGTAGGGTCGATAGCAATCAGCCCCAGCATTTT. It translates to CASSYGRVDSNQPQHF.

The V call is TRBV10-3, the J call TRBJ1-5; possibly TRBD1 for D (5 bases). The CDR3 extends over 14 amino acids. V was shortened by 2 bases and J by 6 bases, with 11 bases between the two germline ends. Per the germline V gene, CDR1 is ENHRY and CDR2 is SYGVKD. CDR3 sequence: CAISEVGESQPQHF. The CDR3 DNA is TGTGCCATCAGTGAGGTGGGGGAAAGTCAGCCCCAGCATTTT.

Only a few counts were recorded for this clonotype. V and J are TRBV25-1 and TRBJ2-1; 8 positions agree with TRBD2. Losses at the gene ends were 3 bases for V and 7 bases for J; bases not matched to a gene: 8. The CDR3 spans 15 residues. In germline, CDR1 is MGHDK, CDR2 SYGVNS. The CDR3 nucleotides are TGTGCCAGCAGTGACGGACTAGCCTCAAGGAATGAGCAGTTCTTC. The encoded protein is CASSDGLASRNEQFF.

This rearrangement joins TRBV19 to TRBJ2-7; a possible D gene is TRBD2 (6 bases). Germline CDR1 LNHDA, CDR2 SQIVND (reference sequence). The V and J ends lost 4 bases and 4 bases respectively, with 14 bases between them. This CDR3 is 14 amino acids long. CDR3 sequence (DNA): TGTGCCAGTAGTAGGACCCTGGACTATTACGAGCAGTACTTC. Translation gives CASSRTLDYYEQYF.

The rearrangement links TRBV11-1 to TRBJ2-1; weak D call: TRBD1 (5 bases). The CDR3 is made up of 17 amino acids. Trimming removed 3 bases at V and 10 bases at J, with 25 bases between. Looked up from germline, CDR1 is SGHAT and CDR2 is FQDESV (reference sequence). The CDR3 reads CASSLRQTPRTEKEQFF. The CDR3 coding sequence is TGTGCCAGCAGCTTGCGACAGACACCCCGGACCGAGAAAGAGCAGTTCTTC.

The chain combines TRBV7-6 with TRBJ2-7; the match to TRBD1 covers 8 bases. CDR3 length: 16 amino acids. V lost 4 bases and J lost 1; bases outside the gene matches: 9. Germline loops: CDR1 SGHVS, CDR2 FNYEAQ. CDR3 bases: TGTGCCAGCAGCTCAAAGGTCCGGACAGGGTCCTACGAGCAGTACTTC. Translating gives CASSSKVRTGSYEQYF.